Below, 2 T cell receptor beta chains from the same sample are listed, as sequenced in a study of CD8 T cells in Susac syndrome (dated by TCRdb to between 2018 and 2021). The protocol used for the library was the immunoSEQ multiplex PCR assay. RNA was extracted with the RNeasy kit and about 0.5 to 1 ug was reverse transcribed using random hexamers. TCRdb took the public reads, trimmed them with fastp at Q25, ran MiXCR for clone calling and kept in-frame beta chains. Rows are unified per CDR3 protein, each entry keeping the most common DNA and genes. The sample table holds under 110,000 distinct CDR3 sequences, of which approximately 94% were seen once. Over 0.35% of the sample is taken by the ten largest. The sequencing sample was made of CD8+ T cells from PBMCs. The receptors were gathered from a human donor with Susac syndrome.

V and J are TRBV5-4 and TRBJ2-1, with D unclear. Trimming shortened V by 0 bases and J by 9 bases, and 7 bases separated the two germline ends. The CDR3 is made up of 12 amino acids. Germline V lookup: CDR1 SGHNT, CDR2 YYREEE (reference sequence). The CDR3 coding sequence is TGTGCCAGCAGCTTGGCCAGGACTGAGCAGTTCTTC. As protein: CASSLARTEQFF.

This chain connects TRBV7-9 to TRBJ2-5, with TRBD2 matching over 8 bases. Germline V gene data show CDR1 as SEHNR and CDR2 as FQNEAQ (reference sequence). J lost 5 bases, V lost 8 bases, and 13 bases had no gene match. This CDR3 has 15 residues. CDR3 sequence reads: CASLLQAGVWETQYF. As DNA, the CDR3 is TGTGCCAGCCTATTGCAAGCGGGGGTTTGGGAGACCCAGTACTTC.